This T cell receptor beta chain is drawn from a study of early T cells in non-severe SARS-CoV-2 infection. Each CDR3 protein is one row after TCRdb ran MiXCR on the 5' RACE reads. The sample holds about 87,000 distinct CDR3 sequences, less than 15% seen once. The sequencing sample was made of whole blood. This TCR was sampled from an adult who was a healthcare worker with PCR-confirmed SARS-CoV-2 infection or an uninfected control (not recorded which).

The CDR3 DNA is TGTGCCAGCAGCTTCGGGGGTAACGCTGAAGCTTTCTTT. Translating it yields CASSFGGNAEAFF. The chain employs TRBV7-6 and TRBJ1-1, with D possibly being TRBD1 (5 bases). This CDR3 spans 13 amino acids. The germline V gene has CDR1 SGHVS and CDR2 FNYEAQ. V gave up 3 bases and J gave up 6 bases, with 11 bases separating them.